This T cell receptor (beta chain) came from a study of CD8+ T cells in alopecia areata. Study at large: Patients in the treated group were given tofacitinib by mouth, 5 to 10 mg twice a day. Dosing with tofacitinib proceeded for 6 to 18 months, followed by 6 months off drug. Study observations and caveats: While tofacitinib was given, many expanded lesional clones persisted in scalp and blood. Lesional scalp, especially alopecia totalis/universalis, showed higher clonality than normal scalp.

Trimming pared 5 bases from V and 4 bases from J, leaving 17 bases between. This CDR3 spans 15 amino acids. CDR1 and CDR2 (germline): MGHDK, SYGVNS. Extracted from the samples, RNA was reverse transcribed into cDNA to serve as the sequencing template. The assay was immunoSEQ multiplex PCR, and TCRdb's table has in-frame clones only and misses some. This sample has 190,000 or so clones; roughly 64% occur once, and the top ten carry 5.5% to 6%. On this clone itself: Its matching antigen is unknown.

This sample's treatment: oral pan-JAK inhibitor, 5-10 mg twice daily. This clonotype was obtained from a human donor with alopecia areata. Sequencing used CD4+ T cells sorted from blood, obtained at week 24, from a patient treated with tofacitinib. The V call is TRBV25-1, the J call TRBJ1-1; D perhaps matches TRBD1 (5 bases). The CDR3 DNA reads as TGTGCCAGCAGTTTCCCCGGGACGCGAGGCACTGAAGCTTTCTTT. Translating gives CASSFPGTRGTEAFF.